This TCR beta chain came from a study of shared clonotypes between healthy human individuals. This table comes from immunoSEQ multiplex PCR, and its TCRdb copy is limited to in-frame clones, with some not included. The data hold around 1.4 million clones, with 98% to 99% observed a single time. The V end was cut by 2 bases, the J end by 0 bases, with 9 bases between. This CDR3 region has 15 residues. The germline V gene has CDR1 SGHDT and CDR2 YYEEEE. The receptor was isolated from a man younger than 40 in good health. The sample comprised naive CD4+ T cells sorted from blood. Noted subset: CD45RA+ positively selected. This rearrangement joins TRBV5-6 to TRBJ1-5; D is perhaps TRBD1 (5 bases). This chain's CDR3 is CASSFGAFSNQPQHF. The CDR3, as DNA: TGTGCCAGCAGCTTCGGGGCGTTTAGCAATCAGCCCCAGCATTTT.